The source of this T cell receptor (beta chain) is a study of regulatory T cells in long-lasting Graves disease. CDR3 regions were amplified by Arm-PCR using iRepertoire HTBI primers to build TCR beta libraries. TCRdb called the multiplex PCR reads again in MiXCR, with one record for every CDR3 protein. This table has about 450,000 distinct CDR3 sequences, 12% to 15% appearing once. The time point: newly diagnosed GD, antithyroid drugs for less than 3 months. From PBMCs, RNA was extracted and then used to make the TCR library. As regards this clonotype: Its antigen is not identified.

Germline V gives CDR1 MGHRA, CDR2 YSYEKL. V lost 0 bases to trimming and J lost 3 bases; unmatched junction nucleotides: 13. This CDR3 spans 18 amino acids. General study results and limits: The study found TRBV28, TRBJ1-2 and TRBJ2-5 favored in persistent disease.

Separately, the same data were catalogued under a study of T cells in Graves' hyperthyroidism and ophthalmopathy. Per that paper: For Graves' hyperthyroidism to be stable, ophthalmopathy could not progress within 18 months. The diagnostic basis comprised clinical symptoms, serum thyroxine and TRAb, thyroid ultrasound and orbital computed tomography. The study used the HTBI primer set for a first-round RT-PCR of the TCR CDR3.

The source of this sequence is a woman aged 45-65 years with Graves disease. Sequencing used peripheral blood mononuclear cells (PBMCs), obtained at new diagnosis, from a patient treated with antithyroid drugs. The chain recombines TRBV4-1 with TRBJ1-2; 7 bases match TRBD1. The CDR3 DNA reads TGCGCCAGCAGCCAAGAGTTGTCAGGGGGAGCGTACGACTATGGCTACACCTTC. Translated: CASSQELSGGAYDYGYTF.